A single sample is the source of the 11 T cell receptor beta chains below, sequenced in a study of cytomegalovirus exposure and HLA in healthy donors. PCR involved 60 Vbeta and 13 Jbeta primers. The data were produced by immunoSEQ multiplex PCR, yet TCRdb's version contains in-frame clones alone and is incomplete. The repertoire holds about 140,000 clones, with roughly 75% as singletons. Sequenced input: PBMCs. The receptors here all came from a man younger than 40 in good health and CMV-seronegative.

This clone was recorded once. CDR3 sequence: CASRTDRAGTQYF. Here the CDR3 DNA reads TGTGCCAGCAGAACTGACAGAGCAGGGACCCAGTACTTC. This chain uses TRBV28 with TRBJ2-5; D possibly corresponds to TRBD1 (5 bases). The length of the CDR3 is 13 residues. Germline V gene data show CDR1 as MDHEN and CDR2 as SYDVKM. Between the trimmed V and J ends, which lost 6 bases and 7 bases, there was a span of 15 bases.

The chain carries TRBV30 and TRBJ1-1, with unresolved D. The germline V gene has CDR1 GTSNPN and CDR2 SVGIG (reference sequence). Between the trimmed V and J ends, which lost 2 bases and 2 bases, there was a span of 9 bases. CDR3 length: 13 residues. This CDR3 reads CAWSLLFNTEAFF. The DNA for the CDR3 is TGTGCCTGGAGTTTACTCTTCAACACTGAAGCTTTCTTT.

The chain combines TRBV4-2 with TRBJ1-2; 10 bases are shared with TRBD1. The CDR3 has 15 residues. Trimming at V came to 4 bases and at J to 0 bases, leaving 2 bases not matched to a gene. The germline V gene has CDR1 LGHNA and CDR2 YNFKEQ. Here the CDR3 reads CASSLGTGANYGYTF. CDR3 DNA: TGTGCCAGCAGCCTTGGGACAGGGGCTAACTATGGCTACACCTTC.

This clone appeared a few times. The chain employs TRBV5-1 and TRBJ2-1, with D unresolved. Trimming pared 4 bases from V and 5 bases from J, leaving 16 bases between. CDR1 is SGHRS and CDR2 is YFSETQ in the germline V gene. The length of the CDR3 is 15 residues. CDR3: CASSPRVGSNNEQFF. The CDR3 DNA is TGCGCCAGCAGCCCTCGGGTAGGCAGTAACAATGAGCAGTTCTTC.

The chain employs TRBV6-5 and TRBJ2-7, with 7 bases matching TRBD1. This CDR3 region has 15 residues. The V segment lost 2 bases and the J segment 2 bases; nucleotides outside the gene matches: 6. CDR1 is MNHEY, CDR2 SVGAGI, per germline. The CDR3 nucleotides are TGTGCCAGCAGTTACAACAGGGGCAGCCCCTACGAGCAGTACTTC. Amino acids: CASSYNRGSPYEQYF.

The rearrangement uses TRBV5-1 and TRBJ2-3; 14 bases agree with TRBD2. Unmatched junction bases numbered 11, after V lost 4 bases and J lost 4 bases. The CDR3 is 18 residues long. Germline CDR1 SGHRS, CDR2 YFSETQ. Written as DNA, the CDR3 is TGCGCCAGCAGCAATGCTCCGGGACTAGCGGGAGTAGCAGATACGCAGTATTTT. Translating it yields CASSNAPGLAGVADTQYF.

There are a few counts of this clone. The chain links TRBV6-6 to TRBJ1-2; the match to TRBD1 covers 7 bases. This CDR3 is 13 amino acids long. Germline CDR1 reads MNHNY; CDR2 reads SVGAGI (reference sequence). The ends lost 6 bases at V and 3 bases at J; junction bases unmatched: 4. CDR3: CASSRDRDYGYTF. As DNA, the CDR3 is TGTGCCAGCAGCCGAGACAGGGACTATGGCTACACCTTC.

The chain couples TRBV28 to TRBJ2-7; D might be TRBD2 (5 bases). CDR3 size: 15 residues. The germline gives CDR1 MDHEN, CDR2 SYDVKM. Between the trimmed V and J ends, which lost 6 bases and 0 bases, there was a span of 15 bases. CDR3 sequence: CASRHSAMSSYEQYF. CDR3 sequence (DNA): TGTGCCAGCAGACATAGCGCTATGAGCTCCTACGAGCAGTACTTC.

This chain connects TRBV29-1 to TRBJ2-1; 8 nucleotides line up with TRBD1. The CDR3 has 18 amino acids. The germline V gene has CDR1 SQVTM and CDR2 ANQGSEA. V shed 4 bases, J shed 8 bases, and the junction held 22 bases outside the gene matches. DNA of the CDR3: TGCAGCGTTGTGTCAGGCCGGCAGGGGGCTACGAATTTCGATGAGCAGTTCTTC. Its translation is CSVVSGRQGATNFDEQFF.

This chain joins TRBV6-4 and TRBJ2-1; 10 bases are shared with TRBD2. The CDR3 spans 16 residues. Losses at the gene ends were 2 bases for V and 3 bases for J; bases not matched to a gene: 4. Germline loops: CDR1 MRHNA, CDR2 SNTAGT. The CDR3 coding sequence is TGTGCCAGCAGTGACACTAGCGGGGCCCTCTACAATGAGCAGTTCTTC. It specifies CASSDTSGALYNEQFF.

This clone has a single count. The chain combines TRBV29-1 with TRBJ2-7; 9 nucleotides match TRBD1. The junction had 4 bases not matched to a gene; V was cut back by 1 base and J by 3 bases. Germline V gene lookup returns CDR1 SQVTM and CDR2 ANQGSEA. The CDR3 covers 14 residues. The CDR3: CSVEAGTGSYEQYF. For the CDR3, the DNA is TGCAGCGTTGAAGCCGGGACAGGGAGCTACGAGCAGTACTTC.